This TCR beta chain originates from a study of cytomegalovirus exposure and HLA in healthy donors. The CDR3 loop spans 16 amino acids. Germline CDR1 reads SEHNR; CDR2 reads FQNEAQ (reference sequence). Trimming left V 1 base short and J 0 bases short, with 11 bases between. Comment on this clone: Its antigen is not known.

The donors were members of the validation cohort comprising over 100 subjects, separate from the roughly 640-subject first cohort. Broader study findings: Altogether, 160 or so TCR beta chains were recorded as cytomegalovirus-associated.

The table came from immunoSEQ multiplex PCR; TCRdb's copy has only in-frame clones and leaves some out. This table holds under 200,000 clones, about 90% found once. Sequenced sample: PBMCs. The gene calls are TRBV7-9 and TRBJ2-3; possible D gene TRBD2, 5 bases. This receptor was identified in a woman aged 25 to 39 in good health and CMV-seronegative. The CDR3 bases are TGTGCCAGCAGCTTAGTGGCTAGCAGAAGCACAGATACGCAGTATTTT. This codes for CASSLVASRSTDTQYF.